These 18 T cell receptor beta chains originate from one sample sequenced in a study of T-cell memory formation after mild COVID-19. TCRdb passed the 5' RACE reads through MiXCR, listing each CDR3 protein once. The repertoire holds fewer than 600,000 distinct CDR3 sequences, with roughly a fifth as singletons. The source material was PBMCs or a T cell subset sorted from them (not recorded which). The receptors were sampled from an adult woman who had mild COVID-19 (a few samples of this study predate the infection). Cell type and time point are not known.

CDR3 sequence (DNA): TGTGCCAGCAGCCCCCTCAGAGGGCGGCGAACCACTGAAGCTTTCTTT. Its protein product is CASSPLRGRRTTEAFF. The chain carries TRBV7-9 and TRBJ1-1; D unresolved. V lost 5 bases to trimming and J lost 4 bases, with 20 bases between them. Germline V gives CDR1 SEHNR, CDR2 FQNEAQ (reference sequence). The CDR3 has 16 amino acids.

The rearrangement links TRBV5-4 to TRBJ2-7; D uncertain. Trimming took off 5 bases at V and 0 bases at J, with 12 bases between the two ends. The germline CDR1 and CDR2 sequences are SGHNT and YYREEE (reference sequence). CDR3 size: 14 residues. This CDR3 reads CASSNWGNSYEQYF. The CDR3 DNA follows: TGTGCCAGCAGTAACTGGGGTAACTCCTACGAGCAGTACTTC.

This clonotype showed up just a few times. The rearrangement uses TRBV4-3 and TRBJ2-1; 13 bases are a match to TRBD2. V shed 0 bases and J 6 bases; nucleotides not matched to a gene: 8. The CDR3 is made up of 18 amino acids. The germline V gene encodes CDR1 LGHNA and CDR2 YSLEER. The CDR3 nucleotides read TGCGCCAGCAGCCAAGATACTAGCGGGAGGGCCCTCTTCAATGAGCAGTTCTTC. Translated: CASSQDTSGRALFNEQFF.

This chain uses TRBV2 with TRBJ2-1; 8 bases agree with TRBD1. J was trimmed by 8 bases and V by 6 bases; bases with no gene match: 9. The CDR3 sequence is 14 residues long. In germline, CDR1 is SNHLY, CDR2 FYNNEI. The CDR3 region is CASRRQGSWDEQFF. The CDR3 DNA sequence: TGTGCCAGCAGGAGACAGGGGAGTTGGGATGAGCAGTTCTTC.

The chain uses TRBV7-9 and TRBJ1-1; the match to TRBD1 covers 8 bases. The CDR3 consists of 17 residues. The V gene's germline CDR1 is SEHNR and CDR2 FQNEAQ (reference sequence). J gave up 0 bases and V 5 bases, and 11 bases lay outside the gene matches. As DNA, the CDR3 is TGTGCCAGCAGCAGCACGGACAGGGACCCAATGAACACTGAAGCTTTCTTT. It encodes CASSSTDRDPMNTEAFF.

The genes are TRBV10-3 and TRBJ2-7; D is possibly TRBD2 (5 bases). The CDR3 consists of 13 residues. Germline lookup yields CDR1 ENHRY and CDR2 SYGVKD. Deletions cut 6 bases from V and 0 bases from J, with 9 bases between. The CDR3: CAIRDLLSYEQYF. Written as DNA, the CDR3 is TGTGCCATCAGGGACTTACTCTCCTACGAGCAGTACTTC.

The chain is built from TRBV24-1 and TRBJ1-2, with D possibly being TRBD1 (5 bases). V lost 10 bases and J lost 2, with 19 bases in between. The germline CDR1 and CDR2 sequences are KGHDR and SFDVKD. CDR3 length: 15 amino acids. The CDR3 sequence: CATSRDGTSNYGYTF. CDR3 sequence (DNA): TGTGCCACTTCACGAGATGGGACTTCCAACTATGGCTACACCTTC.

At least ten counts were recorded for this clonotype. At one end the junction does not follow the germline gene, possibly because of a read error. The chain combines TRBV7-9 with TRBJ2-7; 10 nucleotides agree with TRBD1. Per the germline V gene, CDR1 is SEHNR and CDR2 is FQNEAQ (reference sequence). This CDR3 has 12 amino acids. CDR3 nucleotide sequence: TGTGCCAGCAGACCTACGACAGGGGGCATTAGCTTC. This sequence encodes CASRPTTGGISF.

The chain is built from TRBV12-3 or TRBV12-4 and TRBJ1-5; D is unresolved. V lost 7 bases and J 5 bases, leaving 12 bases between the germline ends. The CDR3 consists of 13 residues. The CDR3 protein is CASTDRAHQPQHF. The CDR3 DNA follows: TGTGCCAGCACCGACCGAGCGCATCAGCCCCAGCATTTT.

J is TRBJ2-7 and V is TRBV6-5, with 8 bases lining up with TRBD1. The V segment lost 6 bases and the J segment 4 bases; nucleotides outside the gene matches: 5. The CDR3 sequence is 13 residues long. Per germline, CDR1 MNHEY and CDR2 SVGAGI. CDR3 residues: CASSKRTGYEQYF. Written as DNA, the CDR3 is TGTGCCAGCAGCAAAAGGACAGGGTACGAGCAGTACTTC.

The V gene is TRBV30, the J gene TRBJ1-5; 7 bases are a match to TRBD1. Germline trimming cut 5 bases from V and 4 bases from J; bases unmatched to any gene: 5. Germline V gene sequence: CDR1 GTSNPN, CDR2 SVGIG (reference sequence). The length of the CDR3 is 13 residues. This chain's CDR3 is CAWGSGGNQPQHF. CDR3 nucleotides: TGTGCCTGGGGATCAGGGGGAAATCAGCCCCAGCATTTT.

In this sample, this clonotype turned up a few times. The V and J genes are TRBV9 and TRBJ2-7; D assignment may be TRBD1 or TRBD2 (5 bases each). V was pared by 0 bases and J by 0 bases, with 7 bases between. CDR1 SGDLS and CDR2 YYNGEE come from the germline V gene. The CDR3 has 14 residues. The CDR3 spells CASSVEGRSYEQYF. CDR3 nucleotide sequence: TGTGCCAGCAGCGTAGAGGGACGCTCCTACGAGCAGTACTTC.

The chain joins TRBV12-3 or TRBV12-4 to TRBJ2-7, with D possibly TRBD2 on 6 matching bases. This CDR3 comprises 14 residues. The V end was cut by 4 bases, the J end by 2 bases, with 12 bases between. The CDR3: CASSSDRETYEQYF. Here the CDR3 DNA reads TGTGCCAGCAGTTCAGACCGGGAGACCTACGAGCAGTACTTC.

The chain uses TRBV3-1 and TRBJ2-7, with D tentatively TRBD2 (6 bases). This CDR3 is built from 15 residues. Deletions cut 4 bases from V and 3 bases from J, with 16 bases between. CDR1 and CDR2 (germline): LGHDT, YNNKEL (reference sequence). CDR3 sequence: CASSPEGTQNYEQYF. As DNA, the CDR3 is TGTGCCAGCAGCCCGGAGGGTACCCAAAACTACGAGCAGTACTTC.

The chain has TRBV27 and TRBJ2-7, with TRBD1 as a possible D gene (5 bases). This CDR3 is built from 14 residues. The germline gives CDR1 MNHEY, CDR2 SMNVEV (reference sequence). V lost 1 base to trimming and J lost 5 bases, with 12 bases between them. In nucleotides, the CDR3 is TGTGCCAGCAGTTTATTAAGGGGATCCCACGAGCAGTACTTC. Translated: CASSLLRGSHEQYF.

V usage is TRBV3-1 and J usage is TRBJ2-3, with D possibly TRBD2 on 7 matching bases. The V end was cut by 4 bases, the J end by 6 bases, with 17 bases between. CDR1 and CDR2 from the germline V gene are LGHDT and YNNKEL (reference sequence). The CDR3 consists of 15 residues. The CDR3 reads CASSLYWGGLDTQYF. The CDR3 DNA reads TGTGCCAGCAGCCTTTATTGGGGGGGCCTGGATACGCAGTATTTT.

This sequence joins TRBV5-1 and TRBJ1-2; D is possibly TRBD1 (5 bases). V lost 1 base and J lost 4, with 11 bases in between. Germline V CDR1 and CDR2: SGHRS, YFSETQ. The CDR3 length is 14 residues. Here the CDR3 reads CASSLNGDLYGYTF. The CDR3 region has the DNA TGCGCCAGCAGCTTGAATGGGGACCTCTATGGCTACACCTTC.

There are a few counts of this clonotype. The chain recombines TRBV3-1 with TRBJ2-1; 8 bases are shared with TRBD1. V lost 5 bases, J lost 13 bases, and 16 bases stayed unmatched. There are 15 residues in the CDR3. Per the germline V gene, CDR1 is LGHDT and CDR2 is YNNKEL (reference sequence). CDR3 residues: CASSGEAPDRGRQFF. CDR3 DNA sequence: TGTGCCAGCAGCGGGGAAGCCCCAGACAGGGGTCGACAGTTCTTC.